A single sample is the source of the 18 T cell receptor beta chains below, sequenced in a study of cytomegalovirus exposure and HLA in healthy donors. The PCR employed 60 Vbeta primers together with 13 Jbeta primers. Generated by immunoSEQ multiplex PCR, the TCRdb table keeps only in-frame clones and is missing some. The repertoire holds roughly 200,000 clones, roughly 85% seen once, with 0.65% to 0.75% in the top ten. Sequences were obtained from PBMCs. Receptors were obtained from a middle-aged woman in good health and CMV-seronegative.

The V gene is TRBV30, the J gene TRBJ2-2; TRBD2 is a possible D gene (5 bases). Trimming took off 4 bases at V and 6 bases at J, with 9 bases between the two ends. The CDR3 contains 12 residues. Germline CDR1 reads GTSNPN; CDR2 reads SVGIG (reference sequence). The CDR3 is CAWTRGPGELFF. For the CDR3, the DNA is TGTGCCTGGACACGGGGTCCCGGGGAGCTGTTTTTT.

The gene calls are TRBV7-2 and TRBJ1-1, with 8 bases fitting TRBD1. The germline CDR1 and CDR2 sequences are SGHTA and FQGNSA. The ends lost 5 bases at V and 5 bases at J; junction bases unmatched: 4. The CDR3 is made up of 13 amino acids. The CDR3 spells CASSLDRVTEAFF. DNA of the CDR3: TGTGCCAGCAGCCTGGACAGGGTTACTGAAGCTTTCTTT.

This clone was observed a single time. The chain combines TRBV30 with TRBJ1-2; the match to TRBD1 covers 8 bases. This CDR3 comprises 12 residues. V trimming: 4 bases; J trimming: 9 bases; junction bases outside the gene matches: 7. Germline V gene data show CDR1 as GTSNPN and CDR2 as SVGIG (reference sequence). The CDR3 loop reads CAWTGQGSRYTF. For the CDR3, the DNA is TGTGCCTGGACCGGACAGGGTTCGCGCTACACCTTC.

The rearrangement links TRBV28 to TRBJ2-4, with TRBD2 identical over 8 bases. The CDR3 has 16 amino acids. CDR1 and CDR2 from the germline V gene are MDHEN and SYDVKM. The junction had 6 bases not matched to a gene; V was cut back by 5 bases and J by 0 bases. The CDR3 nucleotides are TGTGCCAGCAGTCACCTAGCGGGCTCAGCCAAAAACATTCAGTACTTC. The encoded protein is CASSHLAGSAKNIQYF.

The rearrangement uses TRBV5-1 and TRBJ1-3, with 7 bases lining up with TRBD1. The CDR3 is 16 residues long. Germline CDR1 SGHRS, CDR2 YFSETQ. Germline trimming cut 3 bases from V and 0 bases from J; bases unmatched to any gene: 6. Written as DNA, the CDR3 is TGCGCCAGCAGCTCAGGACAGGTTAACTCTGGAAACACCATATATTTT. Residues: CASSSGQVNSGNTIYF.

The rearrangement joins TRBV19 to TRBJ1-5, with 9 bases identical to TRBD1. Trimming at V came to 6 bases and at J to 6 bases, leaving 15 bases not matched to a gene. The germline CDR1 and CDR2 sequences are LNHDA and SQIVND (reference sequence). The CDR3 runs to 17 residues. The CDR3 nucleotides read TGTGCCAGTAGCCTATTCGGGAGGGGACAGGGAGGTCAGCCCCAGCATTTT. It is translated as CASSLFGRGQGGQPQHF.

This clone has only a few counts. This chain joins TRBV11-2 and TRBJ2-7; 7 bases map to TRBD2. This CDR3 has 16 residues. Germline values: CDR1 SGHAT, CDR2 FQNNGV. V dropped 0 bases and J dropped 2; count of bases not matched to a gene: 7. CDR3 DNA sequence: TGTGCCAGCAGCTTAGATGGCGGGGGTTCCGCCTACGAGCAGTACTTC. Protein: CASSLDGGGSAYEQYF.

J is TRBJ2-7 and V is TRBV19; D not certain. This CDR3 has 13 residues. Trimming took 8 bases from V and 0 from J, leaving 11 bases between them. In germline, CDR1 is LNHDA, CDR2 SQIVND (reference sequence). The CDR3 region has the DNA TGTGCCAGTGCTATGCACGCCTCCTACGAGCAGTACTTC. Amino acids: CASAMHASYEQYF. Using reference TRBV19 and TRBJ2-7 for the parts outside the CDR3, the full variable domain is DGGITQSPKYLFRKEGQNVTLSCEQNLNHDAMYWYRQDPGQGLRLIYYSQIVNDFQKGDIAEGYSVSREKKESFPLTVTSAQKNPTAFYLCASAMHASYEQYFGPGTRLTVT.

The CDR3 reads CAISEAMKGTKKETQYF. CDR3 sequence (DNA): TGTGCCATCAGTGAGGCCATGAAGGGGACAAAAAAAGAGACCCAGTACTTC. The chain has TRBV10-3 and TRBJ2-5; maybe TRBD1 (6 bases). The CDR3 extends over 17 amino acids. The germline V gene encodes CDR1 ENHRY and CDR2 SYGVKD. The V and J ends lost 2 bases and 3 bases respectively, with 19 bases between them.

The J gene is TRBJ1-2, the V gene TRBV20-1; D is possibly TRBD1 (5 bases). The germline V and J ends were trimmed by 1 base and 7 bases, with 7 bases remaining between them. Germline-derived CDR1 and CDR2 are DFQATT and SNEGSKA (reference sequence). This CDR3 comprises 11 residues. CDR3 sequence: CSARAGSGYTF. The CDR3 nucleotides are TGCAGTGCTAGAGCAGGGTCTGGCTACACCTTC.

The CDR3 sequence: CASSQRTGTGDSYEQYF. Here the CDR3 DNA reads TGCGCCAGCAGCCAAAGGACCGGGACAGGGGACTCCTACGAGCAGTACTTC. The chain carries TRBV5-1 and TRBJ2-7, with 10 bases fitting TRBD1. The V and J ends lost 4 bases and 0 bases, in that order; junction bases with no gene match: 10. The CDR3 covers 17 residues. Germline CDR1 is SGHRS and CDR2 is YFSETQ.

To note about this clone: This sample also contains other DNA sequences that code for the same CDR3. The V and J genes are TRBV6-1 and TRBJ1-2, with a weak D call TRBD1 (6 bases). CDR1 is MNHNS, CDR2 SASEGT, per germline. CDR3 size: 12 residues. Between the trimmed V and J ends, which lost 3 bases and 8 bases, there was a span of 10 bases. CDR3 coding DNA: TGTGCCAGCAGTGACGGGGGGCGCGGCTACACCTTC. The encoded protein is CASSDGGRGYTF.

This clone turned up a few times. V gene TRBV29-1 combines with J gene TRBJ1-2; weak D call: TRBD1 (6 bases). CDR1 is SQVTM and CDR2 is ANQGSEA in the germline V gene. CDR3 size: 13 residues. V lost 4 bases, J lost 6 bases, and 15 bases lay in between. CDR3 loop: CSVVLNAGDGYTF. Written as DNA, the CDR3 is TGCAGCGTTGTTCTAAACGCAGGGGATGGCTACACCTTC.

DNA of the CDR3: TGTGCCAGCAGTGCGGGGGTCGGCTATGGCTACACCTTC. Protein product: CASSAGVGYGYTF. This chain joins TRBV25-1 and TRBJ1-2; possible D gene TRBD1, 5 bases. This CDR3 contains 13 residues. V lost 4 bases to trimming and J lost 4 bases, with 10 bases between them. Germline CDR1 reads MGHDK; CDR2 reads SYGVNS.

This rearrangement joins TRBV28 to TRBJ2-7, with a tentative D call TRBD1 (5 bases). Germline V gene sequence: CDR1 MDHEN, CDR2 SYDVKM. CDR3 size: 11 residues. The V end was cut by 2 bases, the J end by 10 bases, with 9 bases between. For the CDR3, the DNA is TGTGCCAGCAGTTTAGGTGGGGCCCAGTACTTC. This gives the protein CASSLGGAQYF.

The rearrangement links TRBV30 to TRBJ1-1; D possibly corresponds to TRBD1 (6 bases). Between the trimmed V and J ends, which lost 2 bases and 8 bases, there was a span of 9 bases. This CDR3 comprises 11 residues. Per the germline V gene, CDR1 is GTSNPN and CDR2 is SVGIG (reference sequence). CDR3 nucleotides: TGTGCCTGGAGTCTTACAGGGGAAGCTTTCTTT. Its protein product is CAWSLTGEAFF.

The gene calls are TRBV5-1 and TRBJ1-1; the D is unclear. Trimming pared 0 bases from V and 4 bases from J, leaving 16 bases between. The germline V gene encodes CDR1 SGHRS and CDR2 YFSETQ. The CDR3 consists of 16 residues. Here the CDR3 reads CASSLANRAAGTEAFF. In nucleotides, the CDR3 is TGCGCCAGCAGCTTGGCCAATCGGGCAGCGGGCACTGAAGCTTTCTTT.

The sample holds a few counts of this clone. The genes are TRBV10-3 and TRBJ2-7; 10 nucleotides line up with TRBD2. The CDR3 totals 15 residues. The germline V gene has CDR1 ENHRY and CDR2 SYGVKD. Germline trimming cut 4 bases from V and 5 bases from J; bases unmatched to any gene: 8. The CDR3 sequence: CAISASGLAGDEQYF. In nucleotides, the CDR3 is TGTGCCATCAGTGCAAGTGGGCTAGCGGGAGACGAGCAGTACTTC.